Listed below are T cell receptor beta chains from one sample, sequenced in a study of cytomegalovirus exposure and HLA in healthy donors. The table came from immunoSEQ multiplex PCR; TCRdb's copy has only in-frame clones and leaves some out. The repertoire consists of 120,000 to 150,000 clones, with approximately 80% occurring once and the leading ten covering 4.3%. Material: PBMCs. Receptor source: a woman aged 40 to 50 in good health and CMV-seropositive. CDR3s include the opening cysteine and the closing phenylalanine or tryptophan. Each record gives: D gene, V gene, J gene, clone size, CDR3 protein, CDR3 DNA. D genes are given only for firm matches. Not every row has a clone size; where given, it reads once, few, many or a size class.

>TRBD1|TRBV29-1|TRBJ2-1|once
CSVWTGETNEQFF
TGCAGCGTTTGGACAGGGGAGACCAATGAGCAGTTCTTC
>.|TRBV10-3|TRBJ1-5|few
CAIRSGEGQPQHF
TGTGCCATCAGATCGGGGGAAGGTCAGCCCCAGCATTTT
>.|TRBV5-1|TRBJ1-1|once
CASSLGAAEGNTEAFF
TGCGCCAGCAGCCTGGGAGCCGCAGAGGGGAACACTGAAGCTTTCTTT
>.|TRBV10-3|TRBJ2-7|.
CAISEQVPGEQYF
TGTGCCATCAGTGAACAAGTCCCGGGCGAGCAGTACTTC
>.|TRBV6-5|TRBJ1-4|.
CASSSFWGGGEKLFF
TGTGCCAGCAGTTCCTTTTGGGGGGGAGGTGAAAAACTGTTTTTT
>.|TRBV30|TRBJ1-2|few
CAWSVGGGSGYTF
TGTGCCTGGAGTGTCGGGGGAGGATCCGGCTACACCTTC
>TRBD1|TRBV4-3|TRBJ2-7|.
CASSPPKRYGTGKNYEQYF
TGCGCCAGCAGCCCACCTAAGAGATACGGGACAGGGAAGAACTACGAGCAGTACTTC
>.|TRBV29-1|TRBJ2-3|once
CSFTILSTDTQYF
TGCAGCTTTACTATCTTGAGCACAGATACGCAGTATTTT
>.|TRBV30|TRBJ1-3|.
CAWSLMGASGNTIYF
TGTGCCTGGAGTCTAATGGGGGCCTCTGGAAACACCATATATTTT
>TRBD1|TRBV27|TRBJ1-2|.
CASRDRDRGRGYTF
TGTGCCAGCCGGGACCGGGACAGGGGTAGGGGCTACACCTTC
>TRBD2|TRBV7-2|TRBJ2-7|.
CASSYRTRSSYEQYF
TGTGCCAGCAGCTATAGGACTAGGAGCTCCTACGAGCAGTACTTC
>TRBD1|TRBV6-1|TRBJ1-1|.
CASSEQGAGTEAFF
TGTGCCAGCAGTGAACAGGGGGCCGGTACTGAAGCTTTCTTT
>.|TRBV19|TRBJ1-3|.
CASSTQSGNTIYF
TGTGCCAGTAGTACCCAATCTGGAAACACCATATATTTT
>.|TRBV2|TRBJ2-1|.
CASSKTRESVTEQFF
TGTGCCAGCTCAAAAACTAGGGAGAGTGTTACTGAGCAGTTCTTC
>.|TRBV4-1|TRBJ2-2|.
CASSQDAASLGGELFF
TGCGCCAGCAGCCAAGATGCGGCATCTCTGGGCGGGGAGCTGTTTTTT
>.|TRBV28|TRBJ1-2|.
CASSPPEGGYTF
TGTGCCAGCAGCCCCCCCGAGGGAGGCTACACCTTC
>TRBD2|TRBV5-4|TRBJ2-7|.
CASPRRENSYEQYF
TGTGCCAGCCCGAGGCGGGAGAACTCCTACGAGCAGTACTTC
>.|TRBV28|TRBJ2-7|.
CASSLWTGDSYEQYF
TGTGCCAGCAGTTTATGGACGGGGGACTCCTACGAGCAGTACTTC
>TRBD2|TRBV5-1|TRBJ2-7|.
CASSPGGTRGEQYF
TGCGCCAGCAGCCCCGGGGGGACTAGAGGCGAGCAGTACTTC
>.|TRBV15|TRBJ1-5|few
CATSRDAGNNQPQHF
TGTGCCACCAGCAGAGACGCGGGGAACAATCAGCCCCAGCATTTT
>.|TRBV29-1|TRBJ1-2|.
CSIKQYREGGYTF
TGCAGCATCAAACAATACAGGGAAGGGGGCTACACCTTC
>.|TRBV30|TRBJ1-1|.
CAWTYQASEAFF
TGTGCCTGGACCTATCAGGCCTCTGAAGCTTTCTTT
>TRBD2|TRBV4-3|TRBJ2-1|.
CASSALGGFEQFF
TGCGCCAGCAGTGCCCTCGGGGGGTTTGAGCAGTTCTTC
>TRBD2|TRBV27|TRBJ2-1|once
CASLPVRTSGDNEQFF
TGTGCCAGCCTCCCAGTCCGGACTAGCGGTGATAATGAGCAGTTCTTC
>.|TRBV5-6|TRBJ2-5|.
CASSLGQQETQYF
TGTGCCAGCAGCTTGGGACAGCAAGAGACCCAGTACTTC
>.|TRBV28|TRBJ2-2|.
CASSFFTGELFF
TGTGCCAGCAGTTTCTTTACCGGGGAGCTGTTTTTT
>.|TRBV28|TRBJ2-7|.
CASRRTETYEQYF
TGTGCCAGCAGGCGGACAGAGACCTACGAGCAGTACTTC
>.|TRBV18|TRBJ2-7|.
CASSPSQGPYEQYF
TGTGCCAGCTCACCTTCCCAGGGCCCCTACGAGCAGTACTTC
>TRBD2|TRBV27|TRBJ2-2|.
CASGTSGGRAGELFF
TGTGCCAGCGGTACTAGCGGGGGACGGGCCGGGGAGCTGTTTTTT
>TRBD2|TRBV13|TRBJ2-7|.
CASSFYGGGEQYF
TGTGCCAGCAGCTTCTACGGGGGGGGCGAGCAGTACTTC
>.|TRBV2|TRBJ2-2|once
CASTDSATGELFF
TGTGCCAGCACAGATTCAGCGACCGGGGAGCTGTTTTTT
>.|TRBV27|TRBJ1-4|few
CAIPTPTTNEKLFF
TGTGCCATCCCGACTCCAACAACTAATGAAAAACTGTTTTTT
>.|TRBV2|TRBJ2-7|.
CASSRDSYEQYF
TGTGCCAGCAGTCGTGACAGCTACGAGCAGTACTTC
>.|TRBV14|TRBJ1-3|.
CASSLYTIYF
TGTGCCAGCAGCCTCTACACCATATATTTT
>.|TRBV5-1|TRBJ2-3|.
CASSLGSGRDTQYF
TGCGCCAGCAGCTTGGGGTCAGGGAGGGATACGCAGTATTTT
>.|TRBV28|TRBJ1-4|.
CASSGGSATNEKLFF
TGTGCCAGCTCGGGAGGCAGTGCAACTAATGAAAAACTGTTTTTT
>.|TRBV2|TRBJ2-7|.
CASCGETYEQYF
TGTGCCAGCTGCGGGGAAACCTACGAGCAGTACTTC
>TRBD2|TRBV7-9|TRBJ2-7|.
CASSSGGLAGGPHEQYF
TGTGCCAGCAGCTCGGGGGGACTAGCGGGAGGCCCCCACGAGCAGTACTTC
>TRBD2|TRBV7-9|TRBJ2-5|.
CASSLVSGGQETQYF
TGTGCCAGCAGCTTAGTATCGGGGGGCCAAGAGACCCAGTACTTC
>.|TRBV5-1|TRBJ2-2|.
CASSPISPGVNTGELFF
TGCGCCAGCAGCCCGATTTCACCGGGGGTTAACACCGGGGAGCTGTTTTTT
>.|TRBV7-8|TRBJ2-6|.
CASSPYRVGGANVLTF
TGTGCCAGTAGCCCCTACAGGGTGGGAGGGGCCAACGTCCTGACTTTC
>TRBD1|TRBV28|TRBJ2-7|.
CASSLTGPHYEQYF
TGTGCCAGCAGTCTGACAGGGCCCCACTACGAGCAGTACTTC
>TRBD1|TRBV7-2|TRBJ2-7|.
CASSIPRDRGTYEQYF
TGTGCCAGCAGCATACCCCGGGACAGGGGCACCTACGAGCAGTACTTC
>.|TRBV27|TRBJ1-3|.
CASMAGAGNAIYF
TGTGCCTCCATGGCAGGGGCTGGAAACGCCATATATTTT
>TRBD2|TRBV7-7|TRBJ2-5|.
CASSPGLAEGETQYF
TGTGCTAGCAGCCCAGGACTAGCGGAGGGGGAGACCCAGTACTTC
>.|TRBV27|TRBJ2-7|.
CATLDSGYEQYF
TGTGCCACACTAGACTCGGGTTACGAGCAGTACTTC
>.|TRBV2|TRBJ2-3|once
CASSGGNRDTQYF
TGTGCCAGCAGTGGCGGGAACCGAGATACGCAGTATTTT
>TRBD2|TRBV4-3|TRBJ2-2|once
CASSQEAGGSTGELFF
TGCGCCAGCAGCCAAGAAGCCGGGGGGTCCACCGGGGAGCTGTTTTTT
>TRBD1|TRBV30|TRBJ2-7|.
CAWETGGHEQYF
TGTGCCTGGGAGACAGGGGGACACGAGCAGTACTTC
>TRBD1|TRBV28|TRBJ2-7|.
CASSSGGSYEQYF
TGTGCCAGCAGTTCAGGGGGCTCCTACGAGCAGTACTTC
>TRBD1|TRBV7-2|TRBJ1-4|.
CASSLVGQGIKKLFF
TGTGCCAGCAGCTTAGTGGGACAGGGGATAAAAAAACTGTTTTTT
>TRBD2|TRBV4-2|TRBJ2-1|.
CASSQELRLAGSYNEQFF
TGTGCCAGCAGCCAAGAGCTGAGGCTAGCGGGTTCCTACAATGAGCAGTTCTTC
>.|TRBV28|TRBJ1-5|.
CASSLGRGSYSNQPQHF
TGTGCCAGCAGTTTAGGGAGGGGTTCGTATAGCAATCAGCCCCAGCATTTT
>.|TRBV19|TRBJ2-3|.
CASSSTGNSRQYF
TGTGCCAGTAGTTCAACAGGGAATTCTAGGCAGTATTTT
>.|TRBV6-1|TRBJ1-1|.
CASSETDSDTEAFF
TGTGCCAGCAGTGAGACCGACTCGGACACTGAAGCTTTCTTT
>TRBD1|TRBV2|TRBJ2-2|.
CASSTTGGGGTGELFF
TGTGCCAGCAGCACGACAGGGGGCGGTGGGACCGGGGAGCTGTTTTTT
>.|TRBV28|TRBJ1-1|.
CASSLLGGGWNTEAFF
TGTGCCAGCAGTTTACTCGGGGGAGGGTGGAACACTGAAGCTTTCTTT
>TRBD2|TRBV28|TRBJ2-7|.
CASSMRTSGRNEQYF
TGTGCCAGCAGTATGAGGACTAGCGGACGGAACGAGCAGTACTTC
>TRBD2|TRBV28|TRBJ2-7|.
CASSFLSGAGGEQYF
TGTGCCAGCAGTTTTCTAAGCGGGGCCGGAGGGGAGCAGTACTTC
>TRBD2|TRBV7-2|TRBJ2-5|.
CASSSSGSEGETQYF
TGTGCCAGCAGCTCTAGCGGGAGTGAGGGAGAGACCCAGTACTTC